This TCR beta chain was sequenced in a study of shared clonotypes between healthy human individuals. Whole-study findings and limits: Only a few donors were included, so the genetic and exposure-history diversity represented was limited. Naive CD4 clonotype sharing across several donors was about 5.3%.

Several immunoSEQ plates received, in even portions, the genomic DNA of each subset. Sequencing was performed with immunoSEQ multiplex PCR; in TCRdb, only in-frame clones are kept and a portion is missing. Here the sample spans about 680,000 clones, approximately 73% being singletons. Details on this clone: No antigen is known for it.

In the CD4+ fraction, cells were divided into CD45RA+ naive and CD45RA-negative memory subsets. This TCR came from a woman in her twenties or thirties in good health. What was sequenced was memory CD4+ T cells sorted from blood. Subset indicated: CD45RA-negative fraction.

CDR3 sequence: CSGGAGKNIQYF. DNA for the CDR3: TGCAGCGGGGGCGCAGGGAAAAACATTCAGTACTTC. The chain recombines TRBV29-1 with TRBJ2-4; a possible D gene is TRBD1 (5 bases). V lost 7 bases, J lost 4 bases, and 11 bases lay in between. The germline V gene has CDR1 SQVTM and CDR2 ANQGSEA. The CDR3 covers 12 residues.